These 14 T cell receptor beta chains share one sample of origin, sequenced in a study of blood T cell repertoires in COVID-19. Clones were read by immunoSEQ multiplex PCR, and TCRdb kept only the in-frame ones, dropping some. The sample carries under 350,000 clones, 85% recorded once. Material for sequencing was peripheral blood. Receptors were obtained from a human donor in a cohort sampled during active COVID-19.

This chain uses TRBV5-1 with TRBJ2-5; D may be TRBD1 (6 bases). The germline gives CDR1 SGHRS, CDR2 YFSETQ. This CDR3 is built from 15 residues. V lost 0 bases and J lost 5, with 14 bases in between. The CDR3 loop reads CASSLEWGPRETQYF. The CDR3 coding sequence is TGCGCCAGCAGCTTGGAGTGGGGGCCAAGGGAGACCCAGTACTTC. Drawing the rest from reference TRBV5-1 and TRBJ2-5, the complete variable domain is KAGVTQTPRYLIKTRGQQVTLSCSPISGHRSVSWYQQTPGQGLQFLFEYFSETQRNKGNFPGRFSGRQFSNSRSEMNVSTLELGDSALYLCASSLEWGPRETQYFGPGTRLLVL.

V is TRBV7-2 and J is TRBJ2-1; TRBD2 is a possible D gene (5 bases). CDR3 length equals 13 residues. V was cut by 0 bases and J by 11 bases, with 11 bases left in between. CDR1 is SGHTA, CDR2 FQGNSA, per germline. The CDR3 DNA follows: TGTGCCAGCAGCTTAGCCGGACTTACGCAGCAGTTCTTC. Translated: CASSLAGLTQQFF.

CDR3 region: CASRRGQGTYEQYF. CDR3 DNA sequence: TGTGCCAGCAGGAGGGGACAGGGGACCTACGAGCAGTACTTC. The rearrangement uses TRBV6-5 and TRBJ2-7, with 10 positions matching TRBD1. Per germline, CDR1 MNHEY and CDR2 SVGAGI. Germline trimming cut 6 bases from V and 2 bases from J; bases unmatched to any gene: 4. The CDR3 sequence is 14 residues long.

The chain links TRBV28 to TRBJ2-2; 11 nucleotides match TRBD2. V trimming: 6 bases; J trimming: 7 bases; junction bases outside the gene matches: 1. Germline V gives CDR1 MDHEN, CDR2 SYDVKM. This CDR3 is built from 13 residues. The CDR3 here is CASRGTSGGELFF. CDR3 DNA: TGTGCCAGCAGGGGGACTAGCGGCGGGGAGCTGTTTTTT.

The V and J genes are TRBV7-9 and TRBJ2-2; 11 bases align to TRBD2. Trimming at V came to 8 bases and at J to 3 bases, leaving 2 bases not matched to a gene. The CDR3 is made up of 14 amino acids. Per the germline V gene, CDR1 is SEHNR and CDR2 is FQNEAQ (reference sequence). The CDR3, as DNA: TGTGCCAGCCGGGGACTAGCGGACACCGGGGAGCTGTTTTTT. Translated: CASRGLADTGELFF. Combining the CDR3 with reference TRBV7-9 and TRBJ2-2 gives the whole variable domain DTGVSQNPRHKITKRGQNVTFRCDPISEHNRLYWYRQTLGQGPEFLTYFQNEAQLEKSRLLSDRFSAERPKGSFSTLEIQRTEQGDSAMYLCASRGLADTGELFFGEGSRLTVL.

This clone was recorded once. The chain's CDR3 is CASSYPLAGVAYEQYF. CDR3 bases: TGTGCCAGCAGTTACCCCCTAGCGGGAGTAGCCTACGAGCAGTACTTC. The chain employs TRBV6-2 or TRBV6-3 and TRBJ2-7, with TRBD2 identical over 10 bases. In germline, CDR1 is MNHEY, CDR2 SVGEGT. V shed 2 bases and J 2 bases; nucleotides not matched to a gene: 6. The CDR3 extends over 16 amino acids.

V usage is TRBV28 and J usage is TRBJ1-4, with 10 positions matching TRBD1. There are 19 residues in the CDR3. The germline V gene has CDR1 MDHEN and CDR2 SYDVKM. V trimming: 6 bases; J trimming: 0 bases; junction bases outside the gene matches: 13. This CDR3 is CASSKSPGQGDTTNEKLFF. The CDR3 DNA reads TGTGCCAGCAGCAAATCCCCAGGACAGGGGGATACAACTAATGAAAAACTGTTTTTT.

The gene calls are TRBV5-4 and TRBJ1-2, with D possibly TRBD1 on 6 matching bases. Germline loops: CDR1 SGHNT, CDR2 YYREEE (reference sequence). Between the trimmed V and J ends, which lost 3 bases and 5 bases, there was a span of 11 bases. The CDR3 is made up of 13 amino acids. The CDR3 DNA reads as TGTGCCAGCAGCTCGGACAGCCGTTATGGCTACACCTTC. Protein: CASSSDSRYGYTF.

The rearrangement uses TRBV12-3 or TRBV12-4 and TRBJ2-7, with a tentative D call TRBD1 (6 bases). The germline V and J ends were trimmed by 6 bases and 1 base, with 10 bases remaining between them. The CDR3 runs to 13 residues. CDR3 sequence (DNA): TGTGCCAGCAGCCCAGGACAGTCCTACGAGCAGTACTTC. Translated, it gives CASSPGQSYEQYF.

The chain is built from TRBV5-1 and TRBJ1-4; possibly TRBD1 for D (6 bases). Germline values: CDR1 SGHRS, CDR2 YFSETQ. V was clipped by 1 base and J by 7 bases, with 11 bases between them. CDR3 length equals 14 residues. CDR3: CASSLQGTGEKLFF. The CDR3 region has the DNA TGCGCCAGCAGCTTGCAGGGGACGGGTGAAAAACTGTTTTTT. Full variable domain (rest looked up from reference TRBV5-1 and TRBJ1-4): KAGVTQTPRYLIKTRGQQVTLSCSPISGHRSVSWYQQTPGQGLQFLFEYFSETQRNKGNFPGRFSGRQFSNSRSEMNVSTLELGDSALYLCASSLQGTGEKLFFGSGTQLSVL.

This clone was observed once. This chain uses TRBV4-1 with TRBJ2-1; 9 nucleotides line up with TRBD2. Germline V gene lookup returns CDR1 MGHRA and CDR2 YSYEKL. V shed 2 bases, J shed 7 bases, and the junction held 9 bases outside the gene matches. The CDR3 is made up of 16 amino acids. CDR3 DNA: TGCGCCAGCAGCCAACCCCGGGGGACTAGCAGAAATGAGCAGTTCTTC. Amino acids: CASSQPRGTSRNEQFF.

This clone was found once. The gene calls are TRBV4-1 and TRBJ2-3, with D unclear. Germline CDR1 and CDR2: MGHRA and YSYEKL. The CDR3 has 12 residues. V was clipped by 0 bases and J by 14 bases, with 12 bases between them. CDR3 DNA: TGCGCCAGCAGCCAAGAGCCCCTATTGCCGTATTTT. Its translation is CASSQEPLLPYF.

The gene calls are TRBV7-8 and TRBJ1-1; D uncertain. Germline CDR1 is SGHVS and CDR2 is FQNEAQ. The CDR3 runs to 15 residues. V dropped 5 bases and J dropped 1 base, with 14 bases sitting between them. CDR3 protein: CASSPGRGSNTEAFF. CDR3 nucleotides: TGTGCCAGCAGCCCCGGACGGGGATCGAACACTGAAGCTTTCTTT. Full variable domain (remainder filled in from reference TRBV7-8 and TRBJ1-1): GAGVSQSPRYKVAKRGQDVALRCDPISGHVSLFWYQQALGQGPEFLTYFQNEAQLDKSGLPSDRFFAERPEGSVSTLKIQRTQQEDSAVYLCASSPGRGSNTEAFFGQGTRLTVV.

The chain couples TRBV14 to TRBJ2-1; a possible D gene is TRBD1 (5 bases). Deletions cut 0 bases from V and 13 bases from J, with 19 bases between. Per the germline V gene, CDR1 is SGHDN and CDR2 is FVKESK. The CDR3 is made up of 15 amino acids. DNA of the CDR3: TGTGCCAGCAGCCAAGATGTTCAGGGTTACAATGGACAGTTCTTC. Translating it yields CASSQDVQGYNGQFF.